Listed below are T cell receptor beta chains from one sample, sequenced in a study of regulatory and conventional T cells in RAG deficiency. Measured with immunoSEQ multiplex PCR; TCRdb has only the in-frame clones, and not every one. The sample gives 20,000 to 25,000 clones, about 92% of which show up once; less than 0.95% is in the top ten. The sample was also linked to a second study, of regulatory T cells.

The specimen was CD4+ T cells sorted from blood. Source of these receptors: a human donor in good health. The conserved cysteine and the conserved F or W are not part of the CDR3 here.

>TRBV30
AWSVADRRNQPQH
>TRBV23-1
ASTLRQGIDEQY
>TRBV12-5
ASAPGQERNQPQH
>TRBV6-5
ASSYSLFSSGNTIY
>TRBV18
ASQNKPVRSGPTNYGYT
>TRBV7-2
ASSLIYEQY
>TRBV29-1
SVETGGRTEAF
>TRBV19
ASSLTGADYGYT
>TRBV10-1
ASSSRPGSNNQPQH
>TRBV18
ASSPLAGGPSYNEQF
>TRBV5-1
ASNSGQTNTEAF
>TRBV11-1
ASSLRLNEKLF
>TRBV19
ASSVTSESSYEQY
>TRBV19
ASSIQETQY
>TRBV9
ASTFARHLRLAKNIQY
>TRBV13
ASSSKRGSYNEQF
>TRBV2
ASTAEGVGTEAF
>TRBV5-1
ASSLGQGASDTQY
>TRBV19
ASSIDLRAPLH
>TRBV6-5
ASSYYSGHTYEQY